This entry describes one T cell receptor (beta chain). Its cognate antigen is unknown. This CDR3 region has 11 residues. Germline CDR1 is ENHRY and CDR2 is SYGVKD. V was clipped by 6 bases and J by 4 bases, with 3 bases between them. This sample stems from a study of cytomegalovirus exposure and HLA in healthy donors. The study, taken as a whole, reports: In a later analysis, the majority of CMV-associated beta chains seemingly showed HLA restriction. As a later analysis showed, a missense DCLRE1C variant was linked to trimming of TCR beta V- and J-genes. Presence/absence analyses took donor sequencing depth as roughly uniform.

The PCR ran on 60 Vbeta and 13 Jbeta primers. Clones were read by immunoSEQ multiplex PCR, and TCRdb kept only the in-frame ones, dropping some. This sample carries over 100,000 clones, 77% of them seen once, and the ten largest clones take roughly 9.8%. This TCR derives from a middle-aged man in good health and CMV-seropositive. V is TRBV10-3 and J is TRBJ2-2; D gene uncertain. The sequencing sample was made of PBMCs. The CDR3 protein is CAISGTGELFF. As DNA, the CDR3 is TGTGCCATCAGCGGCACCGGGGAGCTGTTTTTT.